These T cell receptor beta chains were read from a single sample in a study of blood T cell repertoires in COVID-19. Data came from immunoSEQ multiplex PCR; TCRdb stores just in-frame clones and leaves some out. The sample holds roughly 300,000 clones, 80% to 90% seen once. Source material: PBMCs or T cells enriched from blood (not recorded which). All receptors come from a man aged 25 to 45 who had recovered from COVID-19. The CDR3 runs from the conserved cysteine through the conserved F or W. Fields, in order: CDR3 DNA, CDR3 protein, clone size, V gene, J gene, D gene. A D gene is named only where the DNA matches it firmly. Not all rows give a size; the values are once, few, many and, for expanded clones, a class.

CDR3 DNA: TGTGCTAGTGGCTCCGGGACAGGGGGAGTTTTCACAGATACGCAGTATTTT
CDR3 protein: CASGSGTGGVFTDTQYF
clone size: NA
V gene: TRBV12-5
J gene: TRBJ2-3
D gene: TRBD1

CDR3 DNA: TGTGCCAGCAGCCTAGCAGTGTCGGGGACAGGGCCCTCCGAGCAGTACTTC
CDR3 protein: CASSLAVSGTGPSEQYF
clone size: NA
V gene: TRBV7-6
J gene: TRBJ2-7
D gene: TRBD1

CDR3 DNA: TGTGCCAGCAGCTTAACGGGACAGATTGCCTACGAGCAGTACTTC
CDR3 protein: CASSLTGQIAYEQYF
clone size: NA
V gene: TRBV7-2
J gene: TRBJ2-7
D gene: TRBD1

CDR3 DNA: TGTGCCAGCAGCCCCGGACTAGCGGGGCTGGGGGCCCAGTACTTC
CDR3 protein: CASSPGLAGLGAQYF
clone size: NA
V gene: TRBV7-2
J gene: TRBJ2-5
D gene: TRBD2

CDR3 DNA: TGCGCCAGCAGCCTCGGGACAGGGGCTGAAGCTTTCTTT
CDR3 protein: CASSLGTGAEAFF
clone size: NA
V gene: TRBV5-1
J gene: TRBJ1-1
D gene: TRBD1

CDR3 DNA: TGTGCCACTAACAGGGAGGGGGGCATTCAGTACTTC
CDR3 protein: CATNREGGIQYF
clone size: NA
V gene: TRBV19
J gene: TRBJ2-4
D gene: NA

CDR3 DNA: TGTGCCTGGAGCGATCTTAAACCCGGGGATACGCAGTATTTT
CDR3 protein: CAWSDLKPGDTQYF
clone size: NA
V gene: TRBV30
J gene: TRBJ2-3
D gene: NA

CDR3 DNA: TGTGCCAGCAGTTTCTCAGGGGCAGGGCAGCCCCAGCATTTT
CDR3 protein: CASSFSGAGQPQHF
clone size: NA
V gene: TRBV28
J gene: TRBJ1-5
D gene: NA

CDR3 DNA: TGTGCCACCAGCAGAGCTACAGGGGCAGATACGCAGTATTTT
CDR3 protein: CATSRATGADTQYF
clone size: NA
V gene: TRBV15
J gene: TRBJ2-3
D gene: TRBD1

CDR3 DNA: TGTGCCAGCAGCAGGGAATCGAACACTGAAGCTTTCTTT
CDR3 protein: CASSRESNTEAFF
clone size: NA
V gene: TRBV2
J gene: TRBJ1-1
D gene: NA

CDR3 DNA: TGTGCCAGCGTTGTAGGGGGTCGACAAGAGACCCAGTACTTC
CDR3 protein: CASVVGGRQETQYF
clone size: NA
V gene: TRBV6-5
J gene: TRBJ2-5
D gene: NA

CDR3 DNA: TGTGCCAGCAGCTTGCCAGGGGTTCAAGAGACCCAGTACTTC
CDR3 protein: CASSLPGVQETQYF
clone size: once
V gene: TRBV5-6
J gene: TRBJ2-5
D gene: NA

CDR3 DNA: TGTGCCAGCCTGTTCGTAGGCGGGGTCGGAACTGAAGCTTTCTTT
CDR3 protein: CASLFVGGVGTEAFF
clone size: NA
V gene: TRBV28
J gene: TRBJ1-1
D gene: NA

CDR3 DNA: TGCGCCAGCAGCCAAGGGCGGGAGGGCTCCTACGAGCAGTACTTC
CDR3 protein: CASSQGREGSYEQYF
clone size: few
V gene: TRBV4-1
J gene: TRBJ2-7
D gene: TRBD2

CDR3 DNA: TGTGCCAGCAGCGTAGCTGGCGGGAGGGCCTACGAGCAGTACTTC
CDR3 protein: CASSVAGGRAYEQYF
clone size: NA
V gene: TRBV9
J gene: TRBJ2-7
D gene: TRBD2

CDR3 DNA: TGTGCCAGCAGCCAATCCCCAGGGTACCCTGAGTTCTTC
CDR3 protein: CASSQSPGYPEFF
clone size: NA
V gene: TRBV3-1/TRBV3-2
J gene: TRBJ2-1
D gene: NA

CDR3 DNA: TGTGCCAGCAGTCACGAGGGACAGGGGAACTATGGCTACACCTTC
CDR3 protein: CASSHEGQGNYGYTF
clone size: NA
V gene: TRBV27
J gene: TRBJ1-2
D gene: TRBD1

CDR3 DNA: TGTGCCAGCAGCTTTCGAGATTCTAGCACAGATACGCAGTATTTT
CDR3 protein: CASSFRDSSTDTQYF
clone size: NA
V gene: TRBV7-6
J gene: TRBJ2-3
D gene: NA

CDR3 DNA: TGCGCCAGCAGTCCGGACAGGGGGCCTGGCTACACCTTC
CDR3 protein: CASSPDRGPGYTF
clone size: NA
V gene: TRBV10-2
J gene: TRBJ1-2
D gene: TRBD1

CDR3 DNA: TGTGCCAGCAGCTCCCCTGCAGGCGACAATGAGCAGTTCTTC
CDR3 protein: CASSSPAGDNEQFF
clone size: NA
V gene: TRBV5-4
J gene: TRBJ2-1
D gene: NA

CDR3 DNA: TGCGCCAGCAGCGAGTACGCGGTGGACAGAGTAGATTCACCCCTCCACTTT
CDR3 protein: CASSEYAVDRVDSPLHF
clone size: NA
V gene: TRBV5-1
J gene: TRBJ1-6
D gene: NA

CDR3 DNA: TGTGCCAGCAGCCCCGCCAGCGGGAGGGGCACAGATACGCAGTATTTT
CDR3 protein: CASSPASGRGTDTQYF
clone size: NA
V gene: TRBV11-3
J gene: TRBJ2-3
D gene: TRBD2

CDR3 DNA: TGTGCCATCAGTGAGTCTAGGACTGCCACAGATACGCAGTATTTT
CDR3 protein: CAISESRTATDTQYF
clone size: NA
V gene: TRBV10-3
J gene: TRBJ2-3
D gene: NA

CDR3 DNA: TGTGCCAGTAACCAAGCCCCTGAAGACTATGGCTACACCTTC
CDR3 protein: CASNQAPEDYGYTF
clone size: NA
V gene: TRBV6-5
J gene: TRBJ1-2
D gene: NA

CDR3 DNA: TGCGCCAGCAGCTTTCTGTGGCCGGAGAGCACTGAAGCTTTCTTT
CDR3 protein: CASSFLWPESTEAFF
clone size: once
V gene: TRBV5-1
J gene: TRBJ1-1
D gene: NA

CDR3 DNA: TGTGCCAGCTCACCCAGACTAGCGGCCACCTACGAGCAGTACTTC
CDR3 protein: CASSPRLAATYEQYF
clone size: NA
V gene: TRBV18
J gene: TRBJ2-7
D gene: TRBD2

CDR3 DNA: TGCGCCAGCAGTCAACAGGGTACGGTGGGCACTGAAGCTTTCTTT
CDR3 protein: CASSQQGTVGTEAFF
clone size: NA
V gene: TRBV10-1
J gene: TRBJ1-1
D gene: NA

CDR3 DNA: TGCGCCAGCAGCCGTGGACAGGGGGCCACAGAGACCCAGTACTTC
CDR3 protein: CASSRGQGATETQYF
clone size: once
V gene: TRBV5-1
J gene: TRBJ2-5
D gene: TRBD1